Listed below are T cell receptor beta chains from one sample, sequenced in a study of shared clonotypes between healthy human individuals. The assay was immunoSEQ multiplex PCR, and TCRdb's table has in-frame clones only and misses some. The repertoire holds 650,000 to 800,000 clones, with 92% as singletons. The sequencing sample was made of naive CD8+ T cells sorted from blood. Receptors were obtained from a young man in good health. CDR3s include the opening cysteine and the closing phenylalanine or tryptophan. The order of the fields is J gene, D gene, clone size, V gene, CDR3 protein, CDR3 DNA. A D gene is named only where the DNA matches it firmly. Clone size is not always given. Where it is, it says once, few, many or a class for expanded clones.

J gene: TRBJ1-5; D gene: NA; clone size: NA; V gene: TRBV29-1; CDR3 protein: CSVAEGVGIYSNQPQHF; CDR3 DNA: TGCAGCGTTGCGGAGGGTGTGGGAATTTATAGCAATCAGCCCCAGCATTTT
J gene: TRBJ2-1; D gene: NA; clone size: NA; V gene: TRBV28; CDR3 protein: CASSLKGRSYNEQFF; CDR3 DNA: TGTGCCAGCAGTTTAAAAGGGAGGTCCTACAATGAGCAGTTCTTC
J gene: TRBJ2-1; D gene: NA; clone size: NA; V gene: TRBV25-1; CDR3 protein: CASSEGKANSYNEQFF; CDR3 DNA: TGTGCCAGCAGTGAAGGGAAGGCAAACTCCTACAATGAGCAGTTCTTC
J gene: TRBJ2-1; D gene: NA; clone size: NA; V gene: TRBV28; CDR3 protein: CASRPDGQFSYNEQFF; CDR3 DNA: TGTGCCAGCAGGCCCGACGGACAGTTCTCCTACAATGAGCAGTTCTTC
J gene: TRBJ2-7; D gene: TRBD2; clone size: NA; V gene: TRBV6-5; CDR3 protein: CASSYPLAGIYEQYF; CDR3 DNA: TGTGCCAGCAGTTACCCTCTAGCGGGAATTTACGAGCAGTACTTC
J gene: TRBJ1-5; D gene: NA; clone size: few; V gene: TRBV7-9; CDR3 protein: CASSLEGQPQHF; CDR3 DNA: TGTGCCAGCAGCTTAGAAGGACAGCCCCAGCATTTT
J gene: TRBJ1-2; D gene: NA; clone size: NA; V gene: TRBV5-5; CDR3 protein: CASSLTPDERRGYTF; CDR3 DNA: TGTGCCAGCAGCTTGACCCCTGACGAGCGACGTGGCTACACCTTC
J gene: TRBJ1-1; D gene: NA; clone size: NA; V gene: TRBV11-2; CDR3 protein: CASSLQNTEAFF; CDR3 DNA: TGTGCCAGCAGCTTACAGAACACTGAAGCTTTCTTT
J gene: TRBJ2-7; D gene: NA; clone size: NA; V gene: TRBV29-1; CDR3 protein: CSVITGLAYEQYF; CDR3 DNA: TGCAGCGTTATAACAGGGTTAGCCTACGAGCAGTACTTC
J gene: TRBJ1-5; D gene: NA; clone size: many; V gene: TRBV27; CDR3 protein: CASSGGARNQPQHF; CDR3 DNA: TGTGCCAGCAGTGGGGGGGCGCGAAATCAGCCCCAGCATTTT
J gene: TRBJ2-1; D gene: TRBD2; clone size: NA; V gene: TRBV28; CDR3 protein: CASRPSLVAGGDNEQFF; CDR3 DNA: TGTGCCAGCAGGCCTTCCCTGGTAGCGGGAGGGGACAATGAGCAGTTCTTC
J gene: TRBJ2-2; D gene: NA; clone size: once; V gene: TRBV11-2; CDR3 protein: CASSLDRTGPWRELFF; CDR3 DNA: TGTGCCAGCAGCTTAGATAGGACGGGACCATGGCGGGAGCTGTTTTTT
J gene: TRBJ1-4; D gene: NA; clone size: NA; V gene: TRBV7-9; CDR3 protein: CASNGGSEKLFF; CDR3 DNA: TGTGCCAGCAACGGGGGGAGCGAAAAACTGTTTTTT
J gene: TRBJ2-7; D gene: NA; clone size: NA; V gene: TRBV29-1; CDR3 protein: CSVVDRLYEQYF; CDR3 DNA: TGCAGCGTGGTAGACAGGCTCTACGAGCAGTACTTC
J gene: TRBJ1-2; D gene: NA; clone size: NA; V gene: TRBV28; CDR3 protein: CASSLTDINYGYTF; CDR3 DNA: TGTGCCAGCAGTTTGACCGATATCAACTATGGCTACACCTTC
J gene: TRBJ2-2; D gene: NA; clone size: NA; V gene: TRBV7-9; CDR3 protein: CASTFGTSNTGELFF; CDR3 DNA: TGTGCCAGCACCTTTGGCACCTCGAACACCGGGGAGCTGTTTTTT
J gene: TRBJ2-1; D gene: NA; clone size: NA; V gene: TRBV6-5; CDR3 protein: CASSLGTGPYNEQFF; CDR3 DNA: TGTGCCAGCAGTTTAGGGACTGGCCCCTACAATGAGCAGTTCTTC
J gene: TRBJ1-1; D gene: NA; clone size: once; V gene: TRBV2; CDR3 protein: CASGGGPNMNTEAFF; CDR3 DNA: TGTGCCAGTGGCGGGGGCCCCAATATGAACACTGAAGCTTTCTTT
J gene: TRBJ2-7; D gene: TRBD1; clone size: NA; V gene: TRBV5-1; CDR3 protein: CASSLEDRVYEQYF; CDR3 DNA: TGCGCCAGCAGCTTGGAGGACAGGGTCTACGAGCAGTACTTC
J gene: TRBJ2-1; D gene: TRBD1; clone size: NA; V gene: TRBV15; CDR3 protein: CATTFDGTGYNEQFF; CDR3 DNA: TGTGCCACCACGTTCGATGGGACAGGCTATAATGAGCAGTTCTTC